This T cell receptor (beta chain) was retrieved from a study of blood T cell repertoires in COVID-19. The CDR3 length is 15 residues. Germline V gene sequence: CDR1 SGHTA, CDR2 FQGNSA. Unmatched junction bases numbered 5, after V lost 4 bases and J lost 3 bases. Clones were sequenced by immunoSEQ multiplex PCR, and TCRdb holds only the in-frame ones, with some missing. The profile covers around 250,000 clones, with 88% appearing a single time and around 0.7% taken by the ten largest. The sequenced sample was peripheral blood. The clonotype comes from a human donor in a cohort sampled during active COVID-19. The genes are TRBV7-2 and TRBJ2-3; 9 bases match TRBD1. The CDR3 here is CASSSDRGKTDTQYF. In DNA form, the CDR3 reads TGTGCCAGCAGCTCTGACAGGGGGAAGACAGATACGCAGTATTTT.